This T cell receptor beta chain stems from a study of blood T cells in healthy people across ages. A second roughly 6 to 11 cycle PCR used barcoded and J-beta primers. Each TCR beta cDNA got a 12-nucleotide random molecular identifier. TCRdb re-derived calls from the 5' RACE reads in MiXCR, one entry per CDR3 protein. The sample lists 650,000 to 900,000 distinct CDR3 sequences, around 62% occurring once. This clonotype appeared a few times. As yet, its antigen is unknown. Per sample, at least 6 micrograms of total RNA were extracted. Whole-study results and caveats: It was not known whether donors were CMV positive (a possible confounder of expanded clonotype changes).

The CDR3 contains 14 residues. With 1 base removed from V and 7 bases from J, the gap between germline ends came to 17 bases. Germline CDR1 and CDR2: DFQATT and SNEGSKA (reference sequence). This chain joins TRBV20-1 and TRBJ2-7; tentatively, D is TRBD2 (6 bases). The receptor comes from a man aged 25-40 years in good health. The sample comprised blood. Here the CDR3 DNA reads TGCAGTGCTAGAGTGCCCGGCGGGGCTGGAGAGCAGTACTTC. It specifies CSARVPGGAGEQYF.